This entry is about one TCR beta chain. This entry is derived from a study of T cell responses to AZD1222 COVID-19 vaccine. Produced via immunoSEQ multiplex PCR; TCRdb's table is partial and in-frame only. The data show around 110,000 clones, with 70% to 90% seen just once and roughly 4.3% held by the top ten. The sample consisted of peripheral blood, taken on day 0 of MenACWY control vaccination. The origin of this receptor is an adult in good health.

DNA for the CDR3: TGTGCCAGCAGCCAAGGTGGCACAAGGAAAAACTATGGCTACACCTTC. This codes for CASSQGGTRKNYGYTF. This chain uses TRBV3-1 (or the pseudogene TRBV3-2) with TRBJ1-2; D is unclear. V was clipped by 1 base and J by 2 bases, with 14 bases between them. CDR1 and CDR2 (germline): LGHDT, YNNKEL (reference sequence). The CDR3 is 16 amino acids.